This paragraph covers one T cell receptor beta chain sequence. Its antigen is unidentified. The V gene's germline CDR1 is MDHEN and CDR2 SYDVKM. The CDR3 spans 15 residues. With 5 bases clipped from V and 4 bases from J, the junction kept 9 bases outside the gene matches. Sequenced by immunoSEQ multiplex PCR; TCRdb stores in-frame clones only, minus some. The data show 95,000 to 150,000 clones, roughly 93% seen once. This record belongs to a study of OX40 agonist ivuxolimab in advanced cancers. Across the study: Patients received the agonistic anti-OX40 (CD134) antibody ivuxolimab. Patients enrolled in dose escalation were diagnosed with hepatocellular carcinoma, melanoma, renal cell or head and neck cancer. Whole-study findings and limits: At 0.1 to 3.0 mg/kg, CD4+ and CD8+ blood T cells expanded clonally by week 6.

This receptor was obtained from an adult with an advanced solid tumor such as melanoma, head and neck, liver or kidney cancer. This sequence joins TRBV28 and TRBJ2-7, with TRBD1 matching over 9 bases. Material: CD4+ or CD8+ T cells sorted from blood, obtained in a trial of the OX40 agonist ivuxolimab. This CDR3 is CASSAPGGQGYEQYF. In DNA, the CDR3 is TGTGCCAGCAGTGCCCCTGGGGGACAGGGTTACGAGCAGTACTTC.